This record concerns one T cell receptor beta chain sequence. Its antigen is currently unknown. This record belongs to a study of T-cell reconstitution after alpha-beta-depleted transplantation in children. The germline V gene has CDR1 LGHDT and CDR2 YNNKEL (reference sequence). This CDR3 region has 13 residues. V dropped 2 bases and J dropped 6 bases, with 7 bases sitting between them. Molecular barcoding with unique molecular identifiers was used for the TCRbeta library. MiXCR, run by TCRdb on the PCR reads, gives a single entry per CDR3 protein. The sample consists of hundreds of thousands of distinct CDR3 sequences, 15% to 20% of them appearing once. General study points: About two months after transplant, alpha-beta T cells reportedly came from several hundred expanded graft clones. At the one-year point after transplant, T-cell counts and TCRbeta diversity were found to come mostly from T cells that had been newly produced.

The V and J genes are TRBV3-1 and TRBJ2-2; the D gene could be TRBD1 or TRBD2 (5 bases each). The sample was PBMCs, mostly from graft donor cells, taken 360 days after TCRalphabeta/CD19-depleted stem cell transplant. The TCR comes from a boy under two years old who had a stem cell transplant for Wiskott-Aldrich syndrome, so the T cells may come from the graft donor. CDR3 region: CASSQRDPGELFF. CDR3 nucleotides: TGTGCCAGCAGCCAAAGGGACCCCGGGGAGCTGTTTTTT.